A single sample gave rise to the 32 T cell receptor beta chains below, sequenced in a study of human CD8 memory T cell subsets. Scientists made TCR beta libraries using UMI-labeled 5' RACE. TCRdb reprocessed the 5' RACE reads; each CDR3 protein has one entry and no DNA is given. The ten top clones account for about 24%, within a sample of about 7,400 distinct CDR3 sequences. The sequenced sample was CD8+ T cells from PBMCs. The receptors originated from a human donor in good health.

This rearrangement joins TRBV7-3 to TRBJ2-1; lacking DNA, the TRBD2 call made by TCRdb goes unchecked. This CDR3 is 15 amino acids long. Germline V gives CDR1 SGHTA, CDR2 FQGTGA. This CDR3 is CASSLTSGAYNEQFF. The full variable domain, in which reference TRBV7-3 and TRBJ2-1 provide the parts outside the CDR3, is GAGVSQTPSNKVTEKGKYVELRCDPISGHTALYWYRQSLGQGPEFLIYFQGTGAADDSGLPNDRFFAVRPEGSVSTLKIQRTERGDSAVYLCASSLTSGAYNEQFFGPGTRLTVL.

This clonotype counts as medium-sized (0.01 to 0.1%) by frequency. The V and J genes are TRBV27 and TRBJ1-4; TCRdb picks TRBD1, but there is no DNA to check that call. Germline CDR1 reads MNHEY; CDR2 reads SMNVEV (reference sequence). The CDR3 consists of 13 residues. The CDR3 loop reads CASSSPPESQLFF.

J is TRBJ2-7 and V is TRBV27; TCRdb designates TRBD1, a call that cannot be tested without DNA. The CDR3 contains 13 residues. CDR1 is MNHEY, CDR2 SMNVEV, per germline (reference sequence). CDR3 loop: CASSPFGGYEQYF.

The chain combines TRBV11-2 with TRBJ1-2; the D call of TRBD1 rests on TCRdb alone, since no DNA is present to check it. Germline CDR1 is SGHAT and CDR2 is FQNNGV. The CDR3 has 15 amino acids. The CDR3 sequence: CASSPPAGGYYGYTF. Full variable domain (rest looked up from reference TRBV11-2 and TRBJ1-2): EAGVAQSPRYKIIEKRQSVAFWCNPISGHATLYWYQQILGQGPKLLIQFQNNGVVDDSQLPKDRFSAERLKGVDSTLKIQPAKLEDSAVYLCASSPPAGGYYGYTFGSGTRLTVV.

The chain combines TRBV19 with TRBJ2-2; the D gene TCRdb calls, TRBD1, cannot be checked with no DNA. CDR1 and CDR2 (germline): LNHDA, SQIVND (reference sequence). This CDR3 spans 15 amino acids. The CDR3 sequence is CASLHRTGGTGELFF.

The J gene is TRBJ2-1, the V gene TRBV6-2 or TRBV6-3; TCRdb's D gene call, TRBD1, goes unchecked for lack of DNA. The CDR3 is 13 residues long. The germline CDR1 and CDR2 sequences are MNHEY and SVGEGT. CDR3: CASRDIGGNEQFF.

CDR3 in amino acids: CASSLRGGIHEQYF. This sequence joins TRBV27 and TRBJ2-7; TCRdb picks TRBD2, but there is no DNA to check that call. The CDR3 covers 14 residues. From germline, CDR1 is MNHEY and CDR2 SMNVEV (reference sequence).

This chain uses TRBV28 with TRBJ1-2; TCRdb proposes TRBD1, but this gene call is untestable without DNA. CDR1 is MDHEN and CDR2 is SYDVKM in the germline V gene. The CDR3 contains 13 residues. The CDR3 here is CASENRDNYGYTF.

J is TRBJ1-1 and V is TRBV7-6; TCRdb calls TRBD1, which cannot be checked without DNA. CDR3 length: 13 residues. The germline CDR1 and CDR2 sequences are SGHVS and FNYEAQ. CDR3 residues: CASSLQGDTEAFF.

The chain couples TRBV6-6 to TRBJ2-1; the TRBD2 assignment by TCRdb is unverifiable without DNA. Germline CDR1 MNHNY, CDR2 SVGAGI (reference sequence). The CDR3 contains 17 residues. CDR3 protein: CASSPWDPRWSYNEQFF.

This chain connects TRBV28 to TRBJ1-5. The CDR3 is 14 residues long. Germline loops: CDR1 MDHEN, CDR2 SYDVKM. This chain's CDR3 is CAVGHSNTNQPQHF.

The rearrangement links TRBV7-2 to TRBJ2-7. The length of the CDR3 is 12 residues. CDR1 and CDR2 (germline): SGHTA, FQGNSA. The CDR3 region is CASSIRVYEQYF.

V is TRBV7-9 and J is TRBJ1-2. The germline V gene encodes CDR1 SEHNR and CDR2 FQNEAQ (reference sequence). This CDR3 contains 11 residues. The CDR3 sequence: CASKLGDGYTF.

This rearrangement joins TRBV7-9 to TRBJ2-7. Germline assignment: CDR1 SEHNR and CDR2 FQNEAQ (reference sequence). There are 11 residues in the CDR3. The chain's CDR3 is CASTFDSEQYF.

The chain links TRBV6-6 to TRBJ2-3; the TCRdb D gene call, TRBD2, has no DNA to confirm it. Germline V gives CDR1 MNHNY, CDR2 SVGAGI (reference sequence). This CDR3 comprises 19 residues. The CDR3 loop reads CASSFPGLAGEFGTDTQYF.

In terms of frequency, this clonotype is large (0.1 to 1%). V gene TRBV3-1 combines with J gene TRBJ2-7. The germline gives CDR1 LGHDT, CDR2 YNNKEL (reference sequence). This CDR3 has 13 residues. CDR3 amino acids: CASSLGNTYEQYF.

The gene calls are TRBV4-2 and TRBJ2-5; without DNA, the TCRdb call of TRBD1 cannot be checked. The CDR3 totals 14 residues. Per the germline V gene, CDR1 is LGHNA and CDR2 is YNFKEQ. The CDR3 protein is CASSPRDRSETQYF.

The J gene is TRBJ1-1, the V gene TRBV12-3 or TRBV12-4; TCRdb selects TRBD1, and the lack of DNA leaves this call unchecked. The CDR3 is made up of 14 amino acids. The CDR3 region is CASSQAGGGTEAFF.

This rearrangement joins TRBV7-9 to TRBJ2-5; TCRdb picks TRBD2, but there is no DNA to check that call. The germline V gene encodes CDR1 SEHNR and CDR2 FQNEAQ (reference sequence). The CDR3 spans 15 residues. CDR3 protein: CASSLQGGPQETQYF. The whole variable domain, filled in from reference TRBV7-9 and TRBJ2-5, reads DTGVSQNPRHKITKRGQNVTFRCDPISEHNRLYWYRQTLGQGPEFLTYFQNEAQLEKSRLLSDRFSAERPKGSFSTLEIQRTEQGDSAMYLCASSLQGGPQETQYFGPGTRLLVL.

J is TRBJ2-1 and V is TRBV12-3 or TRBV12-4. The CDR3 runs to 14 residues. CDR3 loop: CASVDRLHLDEQFF.

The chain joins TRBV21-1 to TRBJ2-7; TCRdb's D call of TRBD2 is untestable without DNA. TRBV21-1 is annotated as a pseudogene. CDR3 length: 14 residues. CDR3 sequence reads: CASSSGTSGGEQYF.

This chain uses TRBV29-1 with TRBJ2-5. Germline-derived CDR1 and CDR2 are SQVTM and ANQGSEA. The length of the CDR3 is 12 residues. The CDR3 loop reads CSVPVFGETQYF.

The CDR3 sequence: CASSQTIGYQETQYF. J is TRBJ2-5 and V is TRBV23-1. TRBV23-1 is reported as an ORF; its role is uncertain. The CDR3 extends over 15 amino acids.

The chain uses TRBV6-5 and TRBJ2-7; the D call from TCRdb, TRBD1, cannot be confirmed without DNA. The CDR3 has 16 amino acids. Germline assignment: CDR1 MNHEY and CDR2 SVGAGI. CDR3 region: CASSYGPGTDSYEQYF.

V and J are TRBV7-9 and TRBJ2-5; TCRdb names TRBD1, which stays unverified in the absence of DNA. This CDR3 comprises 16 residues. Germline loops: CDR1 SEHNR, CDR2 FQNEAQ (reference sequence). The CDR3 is CASSTRGQGRRETQYF.

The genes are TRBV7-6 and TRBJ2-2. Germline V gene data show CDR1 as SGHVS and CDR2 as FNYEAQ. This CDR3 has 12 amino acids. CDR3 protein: CASSLGRGELFF.

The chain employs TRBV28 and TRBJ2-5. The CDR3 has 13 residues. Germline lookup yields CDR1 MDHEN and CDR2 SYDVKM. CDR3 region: CASSIPAGETQYF.

The CDR3 region is CASSLGTRGTYEQYF. The V gene is TRBV7-2, the J gene TRBJ2-7. This CDR3 is built from 15 residues. The germline gives CDR1 SGHTA, CDR2 FQGNSA.

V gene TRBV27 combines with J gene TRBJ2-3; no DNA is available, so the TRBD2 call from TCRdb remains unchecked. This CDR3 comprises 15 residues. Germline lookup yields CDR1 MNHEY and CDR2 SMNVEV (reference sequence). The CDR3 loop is CASSLLTSGIDTQYF.

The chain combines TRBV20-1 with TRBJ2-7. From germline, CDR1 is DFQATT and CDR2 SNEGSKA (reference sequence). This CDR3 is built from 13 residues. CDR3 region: CSARVRVSYEQYF.

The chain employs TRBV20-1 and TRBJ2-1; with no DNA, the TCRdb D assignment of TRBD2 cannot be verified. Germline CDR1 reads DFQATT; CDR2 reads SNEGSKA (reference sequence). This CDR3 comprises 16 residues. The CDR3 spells CSASPWVSGLLNEQFF.

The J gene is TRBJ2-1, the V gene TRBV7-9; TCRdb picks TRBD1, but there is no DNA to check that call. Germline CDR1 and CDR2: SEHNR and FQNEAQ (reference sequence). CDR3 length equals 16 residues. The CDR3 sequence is CASSPSGGSSYNEQFF.